This entry is about one T cell receptor beta chain. Its antigen is unknown. The CDR3 sequence is 14 residues long. Germline values: CDR1 SGHTA, CDR2 FQGNSA. V lost 5 bases, J lost 9 bases, and 14 bases lay in between. These data originate in a study of vaccination effects on CD4 cells after COVID-19. Study at large: Everyone in the study got two shots of either the BNT162b2 or mRNA-1273 vaccine. Samples came 142 and 148 days after COVID-19 diagnosis, before vaccination.

Expansion with viral peptide pools was applied to antigen-specific CD4+ T cells by the ViraFEST assay prior to sequencing. After more than 8 days in culture, the CD4+ T cells were isolated. Between March and December 2020, the person had a SARS-CoV-2 infection that PCR confirmed. Each culture well received approximately 2 million PBMC. These cells were then cultured in IMDM with roughly 9.8 IU/ml IL-2 and 8.5 to 10 ug/ml peptides. Sequencing used immunoSEQ multiplex PCR; TCRdb keeps in-frame clones, though not all of them. This sample yields around 37,000 clones, of which around 67% are seen a single time; roughly 33% belongs to the top ten.

The genes are TRBV7-2 and TRBJ1-6; perhaps TRBD1 as D (6 bases). The TCR originated in a human donor who had a prior SARS-CoV-2 infection. The sequencing used CD4+ T cells from PBMCs cultured with a peptide pool, collected before COVID-19 vaccination. The CDR3 nucleotides are TGTGCCAGCAGCCCCAGGTCAGGGGTTTCACCCCTCCACTTT. Amino acids: CASSPRSGVSPLHF.